This T cell receptor (beta chain) appears in the sequencing data of a study of cytomegalovirus exposure and HLA in healthy donors. Primers for the PCR totalled 60 Vbeta and 13 Jbeta. Authors' processing steps: In a later analysis, roughly 11 million of about 80 million unique beta chains occurred in at least two donors. Here immunoSEQ multiplex PCR was the method, and the copy in TCRdb shows in-frame clones only, minus some. V, J and clone size derive from that table, while D and trimming were established from the DNA sequence. The sample yields about 120,000 clones, roughly 80% seen once. Germline lookup yields CDR1 LNHDA and CDR2 SQIVND (reference sequence). CDR3 length equals 11 residues. V was pared by 11 bases and J by 7 bases, with 2 bases of the junction left unmatched.

This receptor was identified in a female donor in good health and CMV-seronegative. The sample taken for sequencing was PBMCs. The chain carries TRBV19 and TRBJ1-3; 10 bases align to TRBD1. The CDR3 nucleotides are TGTGCCGCGGGACAGGGGAACACCATATATTTT. Its protein is CAAGQGNTIYF.